This T cell receptor beta chain is from a study of beta chain features in type 1 diabetes. As for the study in general: All samples combined gave fewer than 110 million sorted cells for examination.

This clone was counted only a few times. Its antigen is as yet unknown. Broader study findings: The study left unresolved whether HLA type influences TCRB rearrangement. An over-representation of cells with high TCR expression could result from cDNA sequencing.

The CDR3 sequence is 13 residues long. The V gene end was trimmed by 7 bases and the J gene end by 5 bases; junction bases not matched to a gene: 6. The germline CDR1 and CDR2 sequences are ENHRY and SYGVKD. As every portion of the isolated RNA was reverse transcribed, the sequencing read expressed TCRB transcripts. Clones were sequenced by immunoSEQ multiplex PCR, and TCRdb holds only the in-frame ones, with some missing. The sample yields 360,000 or so clones, about 20% seen once. Sorting that relied on CD45RO/CCR7/CD25/CD127/CD95/CD27 yielded CD4+ naive, central memory, regulatory and stem cell-like memory cells.

This clonotype was sampled from a woman aged 18-30 years in good health. This sequence joins TRBV10-3 and TRBJ2-5; 8 bases align to TRBD1. The sequencing sample was made of naive CD4+ T cells from blood. This chain's CDR3 is CAINPGDRETQYF. The DNA for the CDR3 is TGTGCCATCAATCCGGGGGACAGGGAGACCCAGTACTTC.